A selection of T cell receptor beta chains follows, all from one sample in a study of T cell changes during pregnancy in multiple sclerosis. TCRdb's copy holds only in-frame clones and misses some; the assay was immunoSEQ multiplex PCR. The table includes 55,000 to 70,000 clones, about nine tenths detected once. The input for sequencing was CD4+ T cells from peripheral blood mononuclear cells, taken after pregnancy. All receptors derive from a female donor with multiple sclerosis, enrolled in a pregnancy study. CDR3s include the opening cysteine and the closing phenylalanine or tryptophan. A D gene is named only where the DNA matches it firmly. Not every row has a clone size; where given, it reads once, few, many or a size class.

V gene	clone size	J gene	D gene	CDR3 DNA	CDR3 protein
TRBV7-3	few	TRBJ2-7	.	TGTGCCAGCAGCTCAAACTCTCGGGTAAGAGGGAGCGAGCAGTACTTC	CASSSNSRVRGSEQYF
TRBV6-1	.	TRBJ2-7	TRBD2	TGTGCCAGCAGTGAAGCGCGACTAGCGGGAGTCGTCGAGCAGTACTTC	CASSEARLAGVVEQYF
TRBV28	few	TRBJ1-2	.	TGTGCCAGCAGTTCCCCCGGGGAGGCAGTTAGGGGCTACACCTTC	CASSSPGEAVRGYTF
TRBV11-2	once	TRBJ1-2	.	TGTGCCAGCAGACTCGACAGAAACTATGGCTACACCTTC	CASRLDRNYGYTF
TRBV6-1	.	TRBJ2-7	TRBD1	TGTGCCAGCAGTGACAGGGGGCCTGGATGGGACAGCCGCTCCTACGAGCAGTACTTC	CASSDRGPGWDSRSYEQYF
TRBV19	.	TRBJ1-1	.	TGTGCCACCAAAACCGGACAGCGACTATCGAACACTGAAGCTTTCTTT	CATKTGQRLSNTEAFF
TRBV30	.	TRBJ1-5	.	TGTGCCTGGAGTGGAACCCAGCGGGAGCCCCAGCATTTT	CAWSGTQREPQHF
TRBV10-3	once	TRBJ2-3	TRBD2	TGTGCCATCAGTGGTCGGGGGGCAGATACGCAGTATTTT	CAISGRGADTQYF
TRBV5-4	.	TRBJ2-2	TRBD1	TGTGCCAGCAGCACAAGACAGGGGGCGTTTGGGGAGCTGTTTTTT	CASSTRQGAFGELFF
TRBV30	.	TRBJ1-5	TRBD1	TGTGCCTTCCTGGACAGGCAGCTTCTCAATCAGCCCCAGCATTTT	CAFLDRQLLNQPQHF
TRBV5-4	.	TRBJ1-1	.	TGTGCCAGCAGCTCCGGACAGATGAACACTGAAGCTTTCTTT	CASSSGQMNTEAFF
TRBV13	.	TRBJ2-5	.	TGTGCCAGCAGCTTACGGCGGGGCCAAGAGACCCAGTACTTC	CASSLRRGQETQYF
TRBV19	.	TRBJ2-1	TRBD1	TGTGCCAGTAGTCTCCGGGACAGGGGGCTTGAGCAGTTCTTC	CASSLRDRGLEQFF
TRBV19	.	TRBJ2-7	.	TGTGCCAGTAGTGTCCTCACAGGGTCCTACGAGCAGTACTTC	CASSVLTGSYEQYF
TRBV7-2	few	TRBJ2-7	.	TGTGCCAGCAGCTTAGCGGTTGGAGGGCGCTCCCGGGGGTACGAGCAGTACTTC	CASSLAVGGRSRGYEQYF
TRBV19	.	TRBJ1-2	.	TGTGCCAGTAGGGAGACAGGCCCTCTCTATGGCTACACCTTC	CASRETGPLYGYTF
TRBV28	.	TRBJ2-5	TRBD2	TGTGCCAGCGGGCGGGGGAGCGGGAAGCCAAAGGAGACCCAGTACTTC	CASGRGSGKPKETQYF
TRBV9	.	TRBJ2-7	.	TGTGCCAGCAAGAAGGATACCGGGGACGAGCAGTACTTC	CASKKDTGDEQYF
TRBV2	.	TRBJ2-2	TRBD2	TGTGCCAGAGGACTAGCGGGGGGGACCGGGGAGCTGTTTTTT	CARGLAGGTGELFF
TRBV28	.	TRBJ2-7	.	TGTGCCAGCAGTTTAGGGAGCCCCAGAATCGAGCAGTACTTC	CASSLGSPRIEQYF
TRBV5-1	.	TRBJ2-7	.	TGCGCCAGCGCAAAGGGGCTCTCGACAGAACGACCTTATGTTGCCTACGAGCAGTACTTC	CASAKGLSTERPYVAYEQYF
TRBV5-1	.	TRBJ2-5	.	TGCGCCAGCAGCTTCCCCCAGGGGACGCAAGAGACCCAGTACTTC	CASSFPQGTQETQYF
TRBV28	few	TRBJ2-2	.	TGTGCCAGCAGTAAATCAGCGGGTATGAACACCGGGGAGCTGTTTTTT	CASSKSAGMNTGELFF
TRBV2	.	TRBJ2-7	.	TGTGCCAGCAGTGGACCGGGACACAGTCCCTACGAGCAGTACTTC	CASSGPGHSPYEQYF
TRBV7-2	once	TRBJ2-4	TRBD1	TGTGCCAGCAGCTTAGGACAGGGGGCGGGAAACATTCAGTACTTC	CASSLGQGAGNIQYF
TRBV10-3	.	TRBJ2-3	.	TGTGCCTCCCTCGGCGGCTTTAATTCAGATACGCAGTATTTT	CASLGGFNSDTQYF
TRBV29-1	.	TRBJ2-5	.	TGCAGCGTTGAGTCCAACCGGGAGACCCAGTACTTC	CSVESNRETQYF
TRBV27	.	TRBJ1-4	.	TGTGCCAGCTCCTGGCAGGGTAGTTATGAAAAACTGTTTTTT	CASSWQGSYEKLFF
TRBV30	few	TRBJ1-1	TRBD1	TGTGCCTGCAGGGGGAGGACGAACACTGAAGCTTTCTTT	CACRGRTNTEAFF
TRBV30	.	TRBJ1-5	.	TGTGCCTGGAGTGGCGGGGCAGACGATAGCAATCAGCCCCAGCATTTT	CAWSGGADDSNQPQHF
TRBV6-1	.	TRBJ2-1	.	TGTGCCAGCAGTGAATGGGGTAGGGGTATTCTTGTGGGGCATGAGCAGTTCTTC	CASSEWGRGILVGHEQFF
TRBV7-9	.	TRBJ1-1	.	TGTGCCAGCGGCAGGGGCCTGAACACTGAAGCTTTCTTT	CASGRGLNTEAFF
TRBV2	.	TRBJ1-4	TRBD1	TGTGCCAGCAGTGAGGGGACAGGGAAGGAAAAACTGTTTTTT	CASSEGTGKEKLFF
TRBV30	.	TRBJ1-1	.	TGTGCCTGGACTGGGGGGGGAACTGAAGCTTTCTTT	CAWTGGGTEAFF
TRBV2	.	TRBJ2-7	TRBD1	TGTGCCAGCAGTCCCTTACTATCGGGACAGGGGTTTTCAAAGCAGTACTTC	CASSPLLSGQGFSKQYF
TRBV4-1	.	TRBJ2-3	.	TGCGCCAGCAGCCAAGATTCGACTGGAAGCACAGATACGCAGTATTTT	CASSQDSTGSTDTQYF
TRBV7-9	.	TRBJ2-7	TRBD1	TGTGCCAGCAGCTTCGTACAGGGGATACGCCGCGAGCAGTACTTC	CASSFVQGIRREQYF
TRBV18	.	TRBJ1-5	TRBD1	TGTGCCAGCTCACCAATAGGACAGGGGGCGGGTCAGCCCCAGCATTTT	CASSPIGQGAGQPQHF
TRBV15	.	TRBJ1-4	.	TGTGCCACCAGCAGAGATCCCGGTGAAAAACTGTTTTTT	CATSRDPGEKLFF
TRBV28	.	TRBJ2-5	TRBD1	TGTGCCAGCAGCCTAGGGGGACAGGGAGGTGAGACCCAGTACTTC	CASSLGGQGGETQYF
TRBV9	.	TRBJ2-3	.	TGTGCCAGCAGCGTAGCCTACACAGATACGCAGTATTTT	CASSVAYTDTQYF